The 17 T cell receptor beta chains below were found in one sample sequenced in a study of CD8 T cells in ankylosing spondylitis. From the 5' RACE reads, TCRdb called clonotypes with MiXCR, one entry per CDR3 protein. The data hold 150,000 to 200,000 distinct CDR3 sequences, with roughly 10% observed a single time. Sample: blood, either unsorted or a sorted T cell fraction (not recorded which). Receptor source: a male donor with ankylosing spondylitis or in good health (not recorded which).

This clonotype has at least ten counts. This sequence joins TRBV2 and TRBJ2-1, with 7 bases fitting TRBD2. The CDR3 runs 14 residues. CDR1 and CDR2 from the germline V gene are SNHLY and FYNNEI. J was trimmed by 4 bases and V by 7 bases; bases with no gene match: 7. The CDR3 DNA reads TGTGCCAGCAATAGGGCGGGAGTATACAATGAGCAGTTCTTC. It yields the protein CASNRAGVYNEQFF. Filled out from reference TRBV2 and TRBJ2-1, the complete variable domain reads EPEVTQTPSHQVTQMGQEVILRCVPISNHLYFYWYRQILGQKVEFLVSFYNNEISEKSEIFDDQFSVERPDGSNFTLKIRSTKLEDSAMYFCASNRAGVYNEQFFGPGTRLTVL.

This clonotype has a count of ten or more. The chain recombines TRBV20-1 with TRBJ2-1; the match to TRBD1 covers 7 bases. Germline lookup yields CDR1 DFQATT and CDR2 SNEGSKA (reference sequence). J gave up 5 bases and V 2 bases, and 15 bases lay outside the gene matches. The CDR3 consists of 17 residues. The CDR3 region has the DNA TGCAGTGCTAGAACAGGGGCTCGGACTCGACACAACAATGAGCAGTTCTTC. It specifies CSARTGARTRHNNEQFF.

There are a few counts of this clonotype. The chain links TRBV29-1 to TRBJ2-7; 9 bases match TRBD2. V lost 4 bases to trimming and J lost 3 bases; unmatched junction nucleotides: 1. Germline V gives CDR1 SQVTM, CDR2 ANQGSEA. This CDR3 comprises 12 residues. The CDR3 here is CSVGRGGYEQYF. CDR3 bases: TGCAGCGTTGGGCGGGGGGGCTACGAGCAGTACTTC.

This clonotype showed up many times. The CDR3 DNA follows: TGTGCCACCAGTGCTGCCAGGGTCACAGATACGCAGTATTTT. Translating gives CATSAARVTDTQYF. The chain employs TRBV24-1 and TRBJ2-3; tentative D call: TRBD1 (5 bases). Looked up from germline, CDR1 is KGHDR and CDR2 is SFDVKD. The CDR3 covers 14 residues. V was shortened by 5 bases and J by 2 bases, with 10 bases between the two germline ends.

This clonotype occurred many times. The V and J genes are TRBV5-1 and TRBJ1-1; D gene uncertain. Looked up from germline, CDR1 is SGHRS and CDR2 is YFSETQ. V lost 5 bases to trimming and J lost 1 base, with 15 bases between them. This CDR3 contains 15 residues. DNA of the CDR3: TGCGCCAGCAGATTTAACACTTGGGAGAACACTGAAGCTTTCTTT. Residues: CASRFNTWENTEAFF.

The V gene is TRBV12-3 or TRBV12-4, the J gene TRBJ1-5, with unresolved D. The CDR3 is 15 residues long. Trimming pared 5 bases from V and 5 bases from J, leaving 16 bases between. The CDR3 DNA follows: TGTGCCAGCAGTCTTGACGGAGTTGGGGATCAGCCCCAGCATTTT. Translating it yields CASSLDGVGDQPQHF.

This clonotype was seen repeatedly, ten times or more. V and J are TRBV7-9 and TRBJ1-1; D perhaps matches TRBD1 (6 bases). Per the germline V gene, CDR1 is SEHNR and CDR2 is FQNEAQ (reference sequence). V shed 5 bases and J shed 0 bases, with 13 bases lying between them. This CDR3 is built from 15 residues. The CDR3 DNA sequence: TGTGCCAGCAGCCCCCGAGACAGGCTGAACACTGAAGCTTTCTTT. This codes for CASSPRDRLNTEAFF.

This clonotype has just a few counts. V is TRBV20-1 and J is TRBJ2-1, with 8 bases fitting TRBD2. Germline V lookup: CDR1 DFQATT, CDR2 SNEGSKA (reference sequence). CDR3 size: 17 residues. After removal of 0 bases from V and 6 bases from J, the junction contained 13 bases not matched to a gene. The CDR3 sequence is CSARDGTGLVKGNEQFF. CDR3 bases: TGCAGTGCTAGAGATGGAACGGGACTAGTTAAAGGCAATGAGCAGTTCTTC.

This clonotype was counted only a few times. V is TRBV10-1 and J is TRBJ2-7, with D uncertain. Trimming cost V 0 bases and J 7 bases, with 4 bases left between them. CDR3 size: 11 residues. CDR1 WNHNN and CDR2 SYGVQD come from the germline V gene (reference sequence). The CDR3 region has the DNA TGCGCCAGCAGTGAGTCGGGGGAGCAGTACTTC. This sequence encodes CASSESGEQYF.

The table lists this clonotype with a few counts. The gene calls are TRBV12-5 and TRBJ1-5; TRBD1 agrees at 10 bases. The V gene's germline CDR1 is LGHNT and CDR2 FRNRAP. V gave up 1 base and J gave up 1 base; unmatched junction bases: 7. The CDR3 covers 18 residues. The DNA of the CDR3 is TGTGCTAGTGGTTTGGACATCGGGACAGGGGTAAGCAATCAGCCCCAGCATTTT. Translation gives CASGLDIGTGVSNQPQHF.

The chain joins TRBV5-1 to TRBJ2-3; D unresolved. The CDR3 extends over 14 amino acids. Trimming pared 4 bases from V and 1 base from J, leaving 10 bases between. Germline V CDR1 and CDR2: SGHRS, YFSETQ. The CDR3 protein is CASSRNFGTDTQYF. The CDR3 bases are TGCGCCAGCAGCCGGAATTTCGGCACAGATACGCAGTATTTT.

This rearrangement joins TRBV7-9 to TRBJ2-7; a weak D match, TRBD1 (6 bases). The CDR3 runs to 14 residues. Germline V CDR1 and CDR2: SEHNR, FQNEAQ (reference sequence). V shed 5 bases and J shed 3 bases, with 14 bases lying between them. The CDR3: CASSPRSRGYEQYF. The CDR3 DNA reads as TGTGCCAGCAGCCCAAGGAGCAGGGGCTACGAGCAGTACTTC.

This clonotype was detected ten times or more. One junction end disagrees with the germline gene, perhaps due to a read error. The chain combines TRBV9 with TRBJ1-2; 7 nucleotides line up with TRBD1. The CDR3 runs to 16 residues. The germline V gene has CDR1 SGDLS and CDR2 YYNGEE. CDR3 protein: CASSEATGRGLGGYIF. In DNA form, the CDR3 reads TGTGCCAGCAGCGAGGCGACGGGGAGGGGGCTTGGGGGCTACATCTTC.

This clonotype has at least ten counts. The rearrangement uses TRBV12-3 or TRBV12-4 and TRBJ1-1; weak D call: TRBD1 (5 bases). This CDR3 has 14 residues. With 2 bases removed from V and 3 bases from J, the gap between germline ends came to 10 bases. The CDR3: CASSLWGGDTEAFF. The CDR3, as DNA: TGTGCCAGCAGTTTATGGGGGGGGGACACTGAAGCTTTCTTT.

This clonotype was counted ten times or more. The gene calls are TRBV11-2 and TRBJ2-3; 10 bases line up with TRBD2. V shed 0 bases and J 1 base; nucleotides not matched to a gene: 4. The length of the CDR3 is 17 residues. Germline assignment: CDR1 SGHAT and CDR2 FQNNGV. The CDR3: CASSLDWGTSGTDTQYF. For the CDR3, the DNA is TGTGCCAGCAGCTTAGATTGGGGGACTAGCGGCACAGATACGCAGTATTTT.

This clonotype was found many times. The chain has TRBV5-1 and TRBJ2-3; 7 bases fit TRBD1. Germline V CDR1 and CDR2: SGHRS, YFSETQ. The CDR3 spans 15 residues. V lost 0 bases to trimming and J lost 4 bases; unmatched junction nucleotides: 5. The CDR3 spells CASSLENRGPDTQYF. CDR3 nucleotide sequence: TGCGCCAGCAGCTTGGAGAACAGGGGACCAGATACGCAGTATTTT. The whole variable domain, filled in from reference TRBV5-1 and TRBJ2-3, reads KAGVTQTPRYLIKTRGQQVTLSCSPISGHRSVSWYQQTPGQGLQFLFEYFSETQRNKGNFPGRFSGRQFSNSRSEMNVSTLELGDSALYLCASSLENRGPDTQYFGPGTRLTVL.

This clonotype was recorded at least ten times. The gene calls are TRBV6-1 and TRBJ2-1; D perhaps matches TRBD1 (6 bases). CDR1 and CDR2 (germline): MNHNS, SASEGT. The CDR3 is 14 residues long. V lost 6 bases and J lost 5, with 14 bases in between. The CDR3 reads CASSPDRVNNEQFF. The CDR3, as DNA: TGTGCCAGCAGCCCGGACAGAGTGAACAATGAGCAGTTCTTC.